Below, one T cell receptor (beta chain) is given with its context. The sample is drawn from a study of cytomegalovirus exposure and HLA in healthy donors. Trimming removed 0 bases at V and 6 bases at J, with 15 bases between. Germline CDR1 GTSNPN, CDR2 SVGIG (reference sequence). The CDR3 extends over 16 amino acids. A multiplex PCR was run with 60 Vbeta primers and 13 Jbeta primers. As processed by the authors: Later work found tens of millions of unique TCR beta chains, with about 10 million shared. The table came from immunoSEQ multiplex PCR; TCRdb's copy has only in-frame clones and leaves some out. The V and J calls and clone size are taken from that table; D and trimming were inferred from the DNA. Among approximately 130,000 clones, about two thirds were seen once, and the ten largest hold 2.4%.

This sequence joins TRBV30 and TRBJ1-6; unclear D gene. Sequences were obtained from PBMCs. The receptor was derived from a woman aged 40 to 50 in good health and CMV-seronegative. The CDR3 DNA reads as TGTGCCTGGAGTGTCCCAGGACTCTTACTTAATTCACCCCTCCACTTT. The encoded protein is CAWSVPGLLLNSPLHF.